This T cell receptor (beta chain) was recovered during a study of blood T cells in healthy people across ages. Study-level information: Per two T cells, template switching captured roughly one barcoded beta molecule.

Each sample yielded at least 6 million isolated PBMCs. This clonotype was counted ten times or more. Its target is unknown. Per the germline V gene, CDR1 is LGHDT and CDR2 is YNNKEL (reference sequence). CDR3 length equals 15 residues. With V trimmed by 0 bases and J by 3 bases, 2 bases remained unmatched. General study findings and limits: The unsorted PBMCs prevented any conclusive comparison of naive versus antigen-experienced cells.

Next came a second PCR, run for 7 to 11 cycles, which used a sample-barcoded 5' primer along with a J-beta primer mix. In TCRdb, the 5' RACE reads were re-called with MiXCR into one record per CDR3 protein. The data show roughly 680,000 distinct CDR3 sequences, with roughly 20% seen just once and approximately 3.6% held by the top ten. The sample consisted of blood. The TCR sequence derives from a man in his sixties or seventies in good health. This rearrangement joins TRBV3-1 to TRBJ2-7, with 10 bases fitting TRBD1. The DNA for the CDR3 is TGTGCCAGCAGCCAAGACCGGGACAGGGGCTACGAGCAGTACTTC. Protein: CASSQDRDRGYEQYF.